The source of this T cell receptor (beta chain) is a study of somatic mutations in cytotoxic T cells in rheumatoid arthritis. Profiled with immunoSEQ multiplex PCR; TCRdb holds only in-frame clones, not every one. The table lists around 19,000 clones, roughly four fifths of them singletons. The V and J ends lost 2 bases and 7 bases, in that order; junction bases with no gene match: 3. CDR3 size: 14 residues. Germline-derived CDR1 and CDR2 are SGHDT and YYEEEE. Sequencing used CD8+ T cells sorted from blood. The sequence came from an adult with rheumatoid arthritis. The chain couples TRBV5-6 to TRBJ2-1; TRBD1 aligns across 10 bases. The DNA of the CDR3 is TGTGCCAGCAGCTTCGGGACAGGGGTGAATGAGCAGTTCTTC. This encodes CASSFGTGVNEQFF. Filled out from reference TRBV5-6 and TRBJ2-1, the complete variable domain reads DAGVTQSPTHLIKTRGQQVTLRCSPKSGHDTVSWYQQALGQGPQFIFQYYEEEERQRGNFPDRFSGHQFPNYSSELNVNALLLGDSALYLCASSFGTGVNEQFFGPGTRLTVL.